This T cell receptor beta chain was obtained from a study of shared clonotypes between healthy human individuals (TCRdb year 2020). About the study as a whole: The cohort included three men and a couple of women between 18 and 49 years of age. For each donor, CD4 naive and CD4 memory were each given three plates, CD8 naive was given two plates, and CD8 memory was given one plate. The study deeply sequenced blood TCR repertoires of about 5 healthy adults to estimate repertoire size and the extent of clonotype sharing between individuals. To increase sequencing depth and limit assay-specific biases, different laboratories used diverse techniques to prepare libraries and sequence TCR repertoires. Per donor, leukapheresis produced somewhere between about 0.94 and 8.9 billion PBMCs. General findings and caveats noted by the study authors: Based on pairwise subsampling, the degree of clonotype sharing among donors was expected to be affected by sequencing depth. Rarefaction of sorted-subset datasets indicated incomplete sequencing despite the large sequencing depth. The genetic and exposure-history diversity represented was limited by the small number of donors. Sampling was limited to blood, and TCR repertoires in tissue likely differ from TCR repertoires in blood. Clonotypes shared by all four sorted-subset donors showed higher generation probabilities than non-shared clonotypes. When a handful of donors were compared, the shared fraction of clonotypes was around 5% for naive CD4, 3.5% to 4% for naive CD8, 2% to 2.5% for memory CD4, and 0.3% to 0.5% for memory CD8. Larger estimated clonotype richness was generally found for naive subsets than for memory subsets.

Looking up the germline V gene yields CDR1 SGHTA and CDR2 FQGNSA. The CDR3 goes from the cysteine to the phenylalanine over 15 residues. The kept DNA is CDR3 alone, 45 bases in frame from the first base. The V end gives up 5 bases and the J end 5 bases, leaving 5 bases in the junction not matched to a gene. This clone appeared once. Its antigen is unknown. Within one base of it there is no much larger clone, and no base qualities were kept. TCR CDR3 regions were amplified from genomic DNA by multiplex PCR using the deep immunoSEQ assay. For each cell subset, the extracted genomic DNA was distributed evenly across all wells of several immunoSEQ 96-well plates, and each plate served as one replicate. For sorted subsets, 150 to 250 ng genomic DNA, equal to tens of thousands of T cell genomes, was loaded into each replicate PCR. Purified libraries were quantified with a Qubit 3.0 fluorometer, sized on a Bioanalyzer 2100, and re-quantified with the KAPA Library Quantification kit. A separate single-read 150-cycle Illumina NextSeq 550 flow cell was used to sequence each immunoSEQ 96-well plate. Under the source paper's analysis protocol: Because the immunoSEQ output included only junctional sequences and no quality scores, the filtering could not be the same as the filtering used for full-length reads. To assign V/J genes and CDR3, sequences were annotated against IMGT germline references using PyIR, a Python wrapper for IgBLAST v1.9. Reads with weak V/J assignments (E-value above 1e-6), missing CDR3, stop codons, out-of-frame junctions, or ambiguous translated residues were removed. V3J clonotypes were defined as sequences sharing an identical inferred V gene, J gene, and CDR3 amino acid sequence. Percentage overlap between repertoires was calculated by dividing the number of shared unique clonotypes by the size of the smaller repertoire. Richness of each repertoire was evaluated using RTK rarefaction, the Chao1 estimator, and Recon v2.1 estimates of unobserved clonotypes. Generation probabilities for all TCRbeta clonotypes obtained by the gDNA method from four donors were computed using OLGA. The table comes from immuneACCESS by way of TCRdb, which keeps in-frame sequences with V and J called. Part of the clones is missing from these tables; in studies checked, under half for an unresolved V gene and the rest for unknown reasons. V, J and clone size are those of that table, while D and trimming were read from the DNA. For this sample the table gives 2,500,000 or so clones, of which around 92% were detected only once. The ten most abundant clones make up 0.37% of the sample.

The donors were healthy, HIV-negative adults with no recently reported acute infections or vaccinations. Every donor was a Caucasian adult living in Nashville, Tennessee, USA. CD4+ T cells were enriched by magnetic negative selection, after which naive cells were positively selected on CD45RA and the negative fraction was taken as the memory subset. Blood was collected by leukapheresis, and PBMCs were isolated by Ficoll-Histopaque density gradient centrifugation and then cryopreserved in liquid nitrogen vapor phase. Analytical flow cytometry was used to check the purity and quantity of every magnetically sorted T cell population. From each sorted fraction, genomic DNA was isolated and quantified by UV absorbance on a Nanodrop 2000c.

The sequencing sample was made of naive CD4+ T cells from PBMCs. In light of the paper, this sample's cell subset or site label describes: CD45RA+ positively selected. The receptor chain draws on TRBV7-2 and TRBJ2-3, and 12 bases in between align with TRBD1. This TCR came from a young man in good health. Some clones in this sample may be carry-over from other donors' samples. The nucleotides read TGTGCCAGCAGCATGGGACAGGGGGCGCAAGATACGCAGTATTTT. Translation gives CASSMGQGAQDTQYF.